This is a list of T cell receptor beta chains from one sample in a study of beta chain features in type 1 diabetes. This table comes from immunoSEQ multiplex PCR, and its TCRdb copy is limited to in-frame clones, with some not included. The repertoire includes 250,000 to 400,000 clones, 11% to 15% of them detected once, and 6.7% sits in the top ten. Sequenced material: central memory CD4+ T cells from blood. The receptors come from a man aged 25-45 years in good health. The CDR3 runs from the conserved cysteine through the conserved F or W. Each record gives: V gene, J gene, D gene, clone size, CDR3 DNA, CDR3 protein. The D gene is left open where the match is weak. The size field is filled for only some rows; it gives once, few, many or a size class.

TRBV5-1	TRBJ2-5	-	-	TGCGCCAGCAGCTCCGATACCTTTCAAGAGACCCAGTACTTC	CASSSDTFQETQYF
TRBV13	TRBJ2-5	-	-	TGTGCCAGCAGCTTAGGAACCACCAGAGGAGAGACCCAGTACTTC	CASSLGTTRGETQYF
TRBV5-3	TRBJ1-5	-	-	TGTGCCAGAAGTCCTCGGGGGGTGCCCCAGCATTTT	CARSPRGVPQHF
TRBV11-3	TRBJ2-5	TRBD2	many	TGTGCCAGCAGCCCAGGGACTAGCGGCGATTACCAAGAGACCCAGTACTTC	CASSPGTSGDYQETQYF
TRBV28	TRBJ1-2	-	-	TGTGCCAGCAGTTTACAGGGACTCTATGGCTACACCTTC	CASSLQGLYGYTF
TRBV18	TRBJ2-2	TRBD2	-	TGTGCCAGCTCTACTAGCGTGCCAAACACCGGGGAGCTGTTTTTT	CASSTSVPNTGELFF
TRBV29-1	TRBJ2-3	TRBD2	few	TGCAGCGTTGTAGGGACTAGCGGGAGGGCCACAGATACGCAGTATTTT	CSVVGTSGRATDTQYF
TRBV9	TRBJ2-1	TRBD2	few	TGTGCCAGCAGCGTTCCGGGACTAGCGGCAATCAATGAGCAGTTCTTC	CASSVPGLAAINEQFF
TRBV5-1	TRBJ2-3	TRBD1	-	TGCGCCAGCAGCTCACTGCCGGGACAGGGGGCTCGGGTTGATACGCAGTATTTT	CASSSLPGQGARVDTQYF
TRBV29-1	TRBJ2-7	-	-	TGCAGCGTGGGATCCGGGGAGTCCTACGAGCAGTACTTC	CSVGSGESYEQYF
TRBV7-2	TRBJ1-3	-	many	TGTGCCAGCAGCTTAGACATGAGCTCTGGAAACACCATATATTTT	CASSLDMSSGNTIYF
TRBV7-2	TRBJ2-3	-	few	TGTGCCAGCAGCTCCAGGGAGGAAAATACGCAGTATTTT	CASSSREENTQYF
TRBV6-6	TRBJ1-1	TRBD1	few	TGTGCCAGCAGTCTCAAGGACAGGTTCACTGAAGCTTTCTTT	CASSLKDRFTEAFF
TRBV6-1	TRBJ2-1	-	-	TGTGCCAGCAGTGAGGAGCCTACCTACAATGAGCAGTTCTTC	CASSEEPTYNEQFF
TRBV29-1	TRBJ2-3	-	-	TGCAGCGGCAGGGCGGGGTACGGTTATACGCAGTATTTT	CSGRAGYGYTQYF
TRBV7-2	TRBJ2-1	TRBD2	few	TGTGCCAGCAGTTGGCGGGAGGAAAGGAATGAGCAGTTCTTC	CASSWREERNEQFF